The TCR beta chain under discussion was sequenced for a study of T-cell memory formation after mild COVID-19. Comments on this clonotype: Its matching antigen is unknown.

TCRdb re-called the 5' RACE reads with MiXCR, one entry per CDR3 protein. The data hold some 290,000 distinct CDR3 sequences, with 15% to 20% observed a single time. Study-level results: Specificity for SARS-CoV-2 was not confirmed among the second-wave clones peaking on day 37. Contracting clones, day 15 to 85, had balanced CD4/CD8, and later expanders favored CD4+.

Germline V gene lookup returns CDR1 SNHLY and CDR2 FYNNEI. Trimming removed 4 bases from V and 0 bases from J, with 15 bases in between. This CDR3 has 16 residues. This chain joins TRBV2 and TRBJ1-2; D may be TRBD1 (6 bases). Sequenced material: PBMCs or a T cell subset sorted from them (not recorded which). This sequence was found in a man between 18 and 35 years old who had mild COVID-19 (a few samples of this study predate the infection). Cell type and time point are not known. CDR3 nucleotides: TGTGCCAGCAGTGTTGGGACATTCACCCCTAACTATGGCTACACCTTC. Amino acids: CASSVGTFTPNYGYTF.